A single sample gave rise to the 10 T cell receptor beta chains below, sequenced in a study of regulatory T cells in long-lasting Graves disease. To make TCR beta libraries, researchers used iRepertoire HTBI primers and Arm-PCR of CDR3 regions. MiXCR, run by TCRdb on the multiplex PCR reads, gives a single entry per CDR3 protein. The table records some 370,000 distinct CDR3 sequences, 20% of them present only once. Time point of the sample: persistent/refractory GD, antithyroid drugs over 5 years with positive TRAb. The TCR library was prepared using RNA isolated from PBMCs. Sequenced here: peripheral blood mononuclear cells (PBMCs), sampled when the disease was refractory, from a patient treated with antithyroid drugs. These TCRs come from a female donor with Graves disease.

This clonotype appeared many times. The chain joins TRBV10-3 to TRBJ2-5; tentatively, D is TRBD1 or TRBD2 (6 bases each). Per the germline V gene, CDR1 is ENHRY and CDR2 is SYGVKD. CDR3 length: 15 residues. Trimming shortened V by 3 bases and J by 4 bases, and 15 bases separated the two germline ends. CDR3 sequence: CAISELRGVGETQYF. Here the CDR3 DNA reads TGTGCCATCAGTGAACTGAGGGGGGTAGGAGAGACCCAGTACTTC.

This clonotype has only a few counts. V gene TRBV2 combines with J gene TRBJ2-4, with a possible D match to TRBD2 (7 bases). The CDR3 length is 17 residues. Trimming took off 4 bases at V and 0 bases at J, with 16 bases between the two ends. Germline values: CDR1 SNHLY, CDR2 FYNNEI. CDR3 in amino acids: CASSGQWEGEAKNIQYF. The CDR3 region has the DNA TGTGCCAGCAGTGGTCAATGGGAGGGGGAAGCCAAAAACATTCAGTACTTC.

The chain employs TRBV29-1 and TRBJ2-7; 9 nucleotides align to TRBD2. CDR3 length equals 14 residues. Trimming removed 5 bases from V and 2 bases from J; junction bases left unmatched: 7. CDR1 and CDR2 from the germline V gene are SQVTM and ANQGSEA. The chain's CDR3 is CSVTAGTSTYEQYF. The CDR3 DNA sequence: TGCAGCGTTACAGCCGGGACTAGCACCTACGAGCAGTACTTC.

This clonotype was counted at least ten times. The chain couples TRBV12-3 or TRBV12-4 to TRBJ2-6; TRBD1 is a possible D gene (5 bases). CDR3 length: 15 amino acids. Trimming took off 3 bases at V and 2 bases at J, with 8 bases between the two ends. This CDR3 reads CASSLDIAGANVLTF. DNA of the CDR3: TGTGCCAGCAGTTTGGACATAGCTGGGGCCAACGTCCTGACTTTC.

In this sample, this clonotype turned up a few times. Here the CDR3 reads CAIRGTGRGGYTF. As DNA, the CDR3 is TGTGCCATCAGGGGGACCGGGCGAGGAGGCTACACCTTC. The chain joins TRBV10-3 to TRBJ1-2; TRBD1 might be the D (5 bases). Trimming left V 6 bases short and J 8 bases short, with 16 bases between. The V gene's germline CDR1 is ENHRY and CDR2 SYGVKD. The CDR3 runs 13 residues.

In its sample, this clonotype was seen a few times. At one end, the junction sequence differs from germline, possibly due to a read error. This chain connects TRBV13 to TRBJ2-7; tentatively, D is TRBD1 (6 bases). Germline V lookup: CDR1 PRHDT, CDR2 FYEKMQ (reference sequence). CDR3 size: 16 residues. As DNA, the CDR3 is TGTGCCAGCAGATTAGGAAGTGGGACACGGGCCTACGAGCAGTACTTC. It yields the protein CASRLGSGTRAYEQYF.

The chain is built from TRBV6-1 and TRBJ2-7; D possibly uses TRBD1 or TRBD2 (5 bases each). The V gene lost 10 bases and the J gene lost 2 bases, with 18 bases spanning the gap. Germline V gives CDR1 MNHNS, CDR2 SASEGT. The CDR3 sequence is 14 residues long. CDR3 residues: CATRGRDETYEQYF. DNA of the CDR3: TGTGCCACCCGAGGCCGGGACGAGACCTACGAGCAGTACTTC.

The chain's CDR3 is CASSLAEHTDTQYF. The CDR3 DNA reads TGCGCCAGCAGCTTGGCCGAACACACAGATACGCAGTATTTT. This rearrangement joins TRBV5-1 to TRBJ2-3, with D unclear. The CDR3 contains 14 residues. Trimming shortened V by 0 bases and J by 2 bases, and 7 bases separated the two germline ends. Germline V gene sequence: CDR1 SGHRS, CDR2 YFSETQ.

The chain uses TRBV11-1 and TRBJ2-1; D is perhaps TRBD1 or TRBD2 (5 bases each). The CDR3 length is 15 residues. V gave up 6 bases and J gave up 3 bases, with 15 bases separating them. CDR1 and CDR2 from the germline V gene are SGHAT and FQDESV (reference sequence). CDR3 coding DNA: TGTGCCAGCAGTAGGGACGTGAGCTTCTACAATGAGCAGTTCTTC. It codes for CASSRDVSFYNEQFF. The full variable domain, completed using reference TRBV11-1 and TRBJ2-1, is EAEVAQSPRYKITEKSQAVAFWCDPISGHATLYWYRQILGQGPELLVQFQDESVVDDSQLPKDRFSAERLKGVDSTLKIQPAELGDSAMYLCASSRDVSFYNEQFFGPGTRLTVL.

This chain joins TRBV29-1 and TRBJ2-5, with D maybe TRBD1 (6 bases). CDR3 length equals 12 residues. In germline, CDR1 is SQVTM, CDR2 ANQGSEA. V was trimmed by 4 bases and J by 4 bases, leaving 10 bases between them. This CDR3 is CSVADRAETQYF. The CDR3, as DNA: TGCAGCGTTGCGGACAGAGCAGAGACCCAGTACTTC.